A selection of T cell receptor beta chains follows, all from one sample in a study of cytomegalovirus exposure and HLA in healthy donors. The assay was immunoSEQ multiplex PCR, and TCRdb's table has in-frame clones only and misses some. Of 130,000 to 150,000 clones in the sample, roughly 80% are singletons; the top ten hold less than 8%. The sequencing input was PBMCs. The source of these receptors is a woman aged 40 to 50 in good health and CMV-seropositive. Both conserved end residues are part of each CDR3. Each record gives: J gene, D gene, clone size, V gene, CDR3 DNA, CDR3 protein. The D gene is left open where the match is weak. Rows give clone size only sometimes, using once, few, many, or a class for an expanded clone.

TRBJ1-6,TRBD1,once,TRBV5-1,TGCGCCAGCAGGCGTAAACCTACAGGGGTTGATTCACCCCTCCACTTT,CASRRKPTGVDSPLHF
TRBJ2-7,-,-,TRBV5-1,TGCGCCAGCAAAAAGGAGGCATCGGGGGTTTCCTACGAGCAGTACTTC,CASKKEASGVSYEQYF
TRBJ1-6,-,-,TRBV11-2,TGTGCCAGCAGCGATAGATCACCCCTCCACTTT,CASSDRSPLHF
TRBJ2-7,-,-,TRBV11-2,TGTGCCAGCAGTTTCTCCTCCGGGATATCCTACGAGCAGTACTTC,CASSFSSGISYEQYF
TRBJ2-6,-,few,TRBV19,TGTGCCAGTAGTATCAGGGCTGGGGCCAACGTCCTGACTTTC,CASSIRAGANVLTF
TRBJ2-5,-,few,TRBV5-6,TGTGCCAGCAGCTTAGCAGGGCTGACCCAGTACTTC,CASSLAGLTQYF
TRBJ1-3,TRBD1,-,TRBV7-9,TGTGCCAGCGGCACCGGGACAGGGCGTGACACCATATATTTT,CASGTGTGRDTIYF
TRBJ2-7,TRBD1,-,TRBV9,TGTGCCAGCAGCGCCCGACAGGGGGTTAACGAGCAGTACTTC,CASSARQGVNEQYF
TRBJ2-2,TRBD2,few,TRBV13,TGTGCCAGCAGCTCGATGTCGGGACTAGCAAACACCGGGGAGCTGTTTTTT,CASSSMSGLANTGELFF
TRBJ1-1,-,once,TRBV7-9,TGTGCCAGCAGCATCTTGCCGGGAGGGACTGAAGCTTTCTTT,CASSILPGGTEAFF
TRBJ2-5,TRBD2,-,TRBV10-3,TGTGCCATCAGTGAGTTTTTAGCGGGGGAAGTCGGAGAGACCCAGTACTTC,CAISEFLAGEVGETQYF
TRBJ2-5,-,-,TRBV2,TGTGCCAGCAGTGAGGTCCTGGGGGCCCGAGAGACCCAGTACTTC,CASSEVLGARETQYF
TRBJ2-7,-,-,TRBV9,TGTGCCAGCAGCCCCCGCATTAGCGGTAACGGGGAGCAGTACTTC,CASSPRISGNGEQYF
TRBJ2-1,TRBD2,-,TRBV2,TGTGCCAGCAGTGAATGGAGGCGGGGGGGTCGTGATGAGCAGTTCTTC,CASSEWRRGGRDEQFF
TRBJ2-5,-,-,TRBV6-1,TGTGCCAGCAGCCCCCGACAGCAAGAGACCCAGTACTTC,CASSPRQQETQYF
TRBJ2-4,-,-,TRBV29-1,TGCAGCGTTGAAAGGAGATTAGCCAAAAACATTCAGTACTTC,CSVERRLAKNIQYF
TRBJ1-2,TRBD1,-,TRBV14,TGTGCCAGCAGCCCTCCCTCGGGACAGGGGTGTGGCTACACCTTC,CASSPPSGQGCGYTF
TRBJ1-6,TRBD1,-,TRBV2,TGTGCCAGCAGTGAGAGGCAGGGGGTAAATTCACCCCTCCACTTT,CASSERQGVNSPLHF
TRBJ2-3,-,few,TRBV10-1,TGCGCCAGCAGTGGGCCCGGGACAACGCAGTATTTT,CASSGPGTTQYF
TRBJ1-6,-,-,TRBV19,TGTGCCAGTACCGGAGCGGCCAGTAATTCACCCCTCCACTTT,CASTGAASNSPLHF
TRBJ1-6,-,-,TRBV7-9,TGTGCCAGCAGCTTACAGGGCGGTAATTCACCCCTCCACTTT,CASSLQGGNSPLHF
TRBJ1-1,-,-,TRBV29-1,TGCAGCGTTGACCCTCCGGGTGAGAACACTGAAGCTTTCTTT,CSVDPPGENTEAFF
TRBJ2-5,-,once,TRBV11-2,TGTGCCAGCAGCTGGACGGAGGGGACCCAGTACTTC,CASSWTEGTQYF
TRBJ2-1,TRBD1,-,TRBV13,TGTGCCAGCAGCCCTGGGGACAGGGCCTCCCATGAGCAGTTCTTC,CASSPGDRASHEQFF
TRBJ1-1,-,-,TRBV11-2,TGTGCCAGCAGCATAAGACAGCAGTTTAACACTGAAGCTTTCTTT,CASSIRQQFNTEAFF
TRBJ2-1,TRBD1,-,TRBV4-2,TGTGCCAGCAGCCAAGATATTAACAGGGGAAATGAGCAGTTCTTC,CASSQDINRGNEQFF
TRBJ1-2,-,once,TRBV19,TGTGCCAGTACCGCGGGGCGACCAGACTATGGCTACACCTTC,CASTAGRPDYGYTF
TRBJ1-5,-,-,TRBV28,TGTGCCAGCAGTTTTCTTAGTTGGCGGTTAAATAGCAATCAGCCCCAGCATTTT,CASSFLSWRLNSNQPQHF
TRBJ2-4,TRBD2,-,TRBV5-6,TGTGCCAGCAGCCTCCAAGGAGCGGGGGGGCGGGACATTCAGTACTTC,CASSLQGAGGRDIQYF
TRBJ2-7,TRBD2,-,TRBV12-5,TGTGCTAGTGGTTCTACTACTAGCGGGGGCACCTACGAGCAGTACTTC,CASGSTTSGGTYEQYF
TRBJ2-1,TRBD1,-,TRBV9,TGTGCCAGCAGCCCGAATGGACAGGGCTCCTACAATGAGCAGTTCTTC,CASSPNGQGSYNEQFF
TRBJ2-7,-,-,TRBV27,TGTGCCAGCGGCCCGGGGAGCGGCCCCCCCCTGCACGAGCAGTACTTC,CASGPGSGPPLHEQYF
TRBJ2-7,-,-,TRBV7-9,TGTGCCAGCAGCTTACACGGGGTTCTCTACGAGCAGTACTTC,CASSLHGVLYEQYF
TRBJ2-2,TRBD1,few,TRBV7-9,TGTGCCAGCACACTAGACAGGGACACCGGGGAGCTGTTTTTT,CASTLDRDTGELFF
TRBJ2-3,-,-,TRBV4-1,TGCGCCAGCAGCCAAGTGGCAGTTTCAGATACGCAGTATTTT,CASSQVAVSDTQYF
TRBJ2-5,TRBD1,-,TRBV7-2,TGTGCCAGCAGCCACGGACAGGGGATCGCAGAGACCCAGTACTTC,CASSHGQGIAETQYF
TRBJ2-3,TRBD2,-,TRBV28,TGTGCCAGCAGTTCTAGCGGGGGGGCCGTGGATACGCAGTATTTT,CASSSSGGAVDTQYF
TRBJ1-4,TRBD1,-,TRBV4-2,TGTGCCAGCAGCCAAGGTACTTCGGACAGGGCCAATGAAAAACTGTTTTTT,CASSQGTSDRANEKLFF
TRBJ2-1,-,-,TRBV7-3,TGTGCCAGCAGCGGGACTCCCTCCTACAATGAGCAGTTCTTC,CASSGTPSYNEQFF
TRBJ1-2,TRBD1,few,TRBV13,TGTGCCAGCAGCTCCGGACAGGGGCGAGCTAACTATGGCTACACCTTC,CASSSGQGRANYGYTF
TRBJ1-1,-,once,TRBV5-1,TGCGCCAGCAGCTCAATGCCGGGACAGAACACTGAAGCTTTCTTT,CASSSMPGQNTEAFF
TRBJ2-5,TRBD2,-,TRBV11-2,TGTGCCAGCAGCTTACTCAGCGGGGGGGGCCAAGAGACCCAGTACTTC,CASSLLSGGGQETQYF
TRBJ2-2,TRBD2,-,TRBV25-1,TGTGCCAGCAGTGAATCGACTAGCGGGGTCACCGGGGAGCTGTTTTTT,CASSESTSGVTGELFF
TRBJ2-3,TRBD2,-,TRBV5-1,TGCGCCAGCAGCTGGATGGTAGCGGGGGGCCCTAGCACAGATACGCAGTATTTT,CASSWMVAGGPSTDTQYF
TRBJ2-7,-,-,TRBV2,TGTGCCAGCGAGGGAGACGAGCAGTACTTC,CASEGDEQYF
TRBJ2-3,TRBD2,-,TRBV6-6,TGTGCCAGCAGACCCCTCCCGGGGGGGCCAGCGGATACGCAGTATTTT,CASRPLPGGPADTQYF
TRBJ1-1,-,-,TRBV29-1,TGCAGCGTTGCGAAGGGCTTCGGGGCTGAAGCTTTCTTT,CSVAKGFGAEAFF
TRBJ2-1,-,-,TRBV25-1,TGTGCCAGCAGTGAAACCAAAACAGGATCTAATGAGCAGTTCTTC,CASSETKTGSNEQFF
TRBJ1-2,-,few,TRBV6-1,TGTGCCAGCAGTGCCAGAACCAACTATGGCTACACCTTC,CASSARTNYGYTF
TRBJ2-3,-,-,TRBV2,TGTGCCAGCAGTGAATATCGTGGGGCCGGCACAGATACGCAGTATTTT,CASSEYRGAGTDTQYF
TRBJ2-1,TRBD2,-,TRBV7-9,TGTGCCAGCAGCTTAGCTAGCGGGGTTTTCAATGAGCAGTTCTTC,CASSLASGVFNEQFF
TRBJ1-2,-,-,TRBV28,TGTGCCACCCGGGGGAGCAGACCCACTTATGGCTACACCTTC,CATRGSRPTYGYTF
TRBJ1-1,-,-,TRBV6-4,TGTGCCAGCGGGCGACAGCCTCGTAGGTTGGCTTTCTTT,CASGRQPRRLAFF
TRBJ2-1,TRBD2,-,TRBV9,TGTGCCAGCAGCTGGGGATTAGCGGGGGGACTTACAAACAATGAGCAGTTCTTC,CASSWGLAGGLTNNEQFF